These 24 T cell receptor beta chains originate from one sample sequenced in a study of blood T cell repertoires in COVID-19. Measured with immunoSEQ multiplex PCR; TCRdb has only the in-frame clones, and not every one. The sample has under 200,000 clones, 70% to 90% seen once. Source material: peripheral blood. The receptors stem from an older woman with acute or convalescent COVID-19.

The V and J genes are TRBV25-1 and TRBJ1-2, with D hard to call. From germline, CDR1 is MGHDK and CDR2 SYGVNS. Between the trimmed V and J ends, which lost 8 bases and 4 bases, there was a span of 17 bases. This CDR3 is 14 amino acids long. The CDR3 sequence: CASSEAPDFYGYTF. The CDR3 DNA follows: TGTGCCAGCTCCGAGGCACCAGATTTCTATGGCTACACCTTC.

This clone came up a few times. V and J are TRBV10-3 and TRBJ1-2; D is perhaps TRBD1 (6 bases). Deletions cut 0 bases from V and 2 bases from J, with 13 bases between. The CDR3 runs to 16 residues. The V gene's germline CDR1 is ENHRY and CDR2 SYGVKD. The CDR3 DNA follows: TGTGCCATCAGTGAGTCAGGGGGGGCCCTGAACTATGGCTACACCTTC. The encoded protein is CAISESGGALNYGYTF.

Regarding this clone: The same CDR3 is also encoded by other DNA sequences in this sample. This chain connects TRBV28 to TRBJ1-3; D may be TRBD1 (6 bases). From germline, CDR1 is MDHEN and CDR2 SYDVKM. The CDR3 spans 14 residues. V was clipped by 3 bases and J by 0 bases, with 6 bases between them. CDR3 sequence: CASSFRGSGNTIYF. The CDR3 nucleotides are TGTGCCAGCAGTTTCAGGGGCTCTGGAAACACCATATATTTT.

The count of this clone is one. This chain joins TRBV7-9 and TRBJ2-3; 11 bases match TRBD2. Looked up from germline, CDR1 is SEHNR and CDR2 is FQNEAQ (reference sequence). The CDR3 runs to 15 residues. V lost 5 bases, J lost 6 bases, and 7 bases stayed unmatched. CDR3 region: CASSRTSGGMDTQYF. CDR3 DNA: TGTGCCAGCAGCCGAACTAGCGGGGGAATGGATACGCAGTATTTT.

The V gene is TRBV7-2, the J gene TRBJ2-1; D unresolved. Germline V gene sequence: CDR1 SGHTA, CDR2 FQGNSA. This CDR3 has 13 amino acids. Trimming removed 3 bases at V and 6 bases at J, with 9 bases between. As DNA, the CDR3 is TGTGCCAGCAGCTTTGGCCCGATCAATGAGCAGTTCTTC. Protein product: CASSFGPINEQFF.

V gene TRBV5-1 combines with J gene TRBJ2-7, with TRBD2 matching over 9 bases. Germline-derived CDR1 and CDR2 are SGHRS and YFSETQ. This CDR3 contains 16 residues. V was clipped by 5 bases and J by 4 bases; unmatched bases: 13. DNA of the CDR3: TGCGCCAGCAGAACAGCGGGGGGCCCTGCGATGTACGAGCAGTACTTC. Translating gives CASRTAGGPAMYEQYF.

There are a few counts of this clone. This chain joins TRBV28 and TRBJ2-2; 8 nucleotides match TRBD1. V lost 4 bases and J lost 6; bases outside the gene matches: 7. The CDR3 consists of 15 residues. Germline lookup yields CDR1 MDHEN and CDR2 SYDVKM. The CDR3 DNA reads TGTGCCAGCAGTTCTTTGGACAGGGTGGCCGGGGAGCTGTTTTTT. Its protein product is CASSSLDRVAGELFF.

The chain couples TRBV30 to TRBJ1-6; 9 nucleotides agree with TRBD1. The germline CDR1 and CDR2 sequences are GTSNPN and SVGIG (reference sequence). The CDR3 is 15 amino acids. The V gene end was trimmed by 1 base and the J gene end by 7 bases; junction bases not matched to a gene: 5. CDR3 region: CAWSARTGENSPLHF. CDR3 DNA sequence: TGTGCCTGGAGTGCCAGGACAGGGGAAAATTCACCCCTCCACTTT.

J is TRBJ2-5 and V is TRBV7-2, with 9 bases aligning to TRBD1. The germline gives CDR1 SGHTA, CDR2 FQGNSA. Losses at the gene ends were 6 bases for V and 4 bases for J; bases not matched to a gene: 12. The CDR3 spans 16 residues. DNA for the CDR3: TGTGCCAGCAGAAAACAGGGGGCCCATGGGGGAGAGACCCAGTACTTC. Translating gives CASRKQGAHGGETQYF.

This clone turned up a few times. V is TRBV4-2 and J is TRBJ2-2; 8 bases match TRBD1. There are 17 residues in the CDR3. The J segment lost 0 bases and the V segment lost 4 bases, leaving 7 bases of the junction unmatched. Germline CDR1 is LGHNA and CDR2 is YNFKEQ. Here the CDR3 reads CASSPQRTGTNTGELFF. In DNA, the CDR3 is TGTGCCAGCAGCCCCCAGCGGACAGGGACGAACACCGGGGAGCTGTTTTTT.

A single count supports this clone. The V and J genes are TRBV6-5 and TRBJ1-1; D is perhaps TRBD1 (6 bases). CDR1 and CDR2 (germline): MNHEY, SVGAGI. Trimming cost V 7 bases and J 10 bases, with 13 bases left between them. This CDR3 is built from 11 residues. This chain's CDR3 is CASTPGEGAFF. For the CDR3, the DNA is TGTGCCAGCACCCCAGGGGAGGGAGCTTTCTTT.

The chain carries TRBV30 and TRBJ1-1; 8 bases fit TRBD1. This CDR3 has 13 amino acids. Trimming took 1 base from V and 5 from J; bases not matched to a gene: 3. Per germline, CDR1 GTSNPN and CDR2 SVGIG (reference sequence). CDR3 sequence (DNA): TGTGCCTGGAGTGGGACAGGGAGGACTGAAGCTTTCTTT. It specifies CAWSGTGRTEAFF.

The chain is built from TRBV2 and TRBJ2-1, with D uncertain. Germline assignment: CDR1 SNHLY and CDR2 FYNNEI. CDR3 length: 13 amino acids. V was cut by 7 bases and J by 4 bases, with 11 bases left in between. CDR3 in DNA: TGTGCCAGCACCTCAGTACATTACAATGAGCAGTTCTTC. Translation: CASTSVHYNEQFF.

This chain links TRBV27 with TRBJ1-4, with D possibly being TRBD1 (6 bases). V was trimmed by 4 bases and J by 3 bases, leaving 12 bases between them. Germline loops: CDR1 MNHEY, CDR2 SMNVEV (reference sequence). There are 15 residues in the CDR3. The CDR3 sequence is CASSYSTGSNEKLFF. CDR3 nucleotides: TGTGCCAGCAGTTACTCGACAGGTTCTAATGAAAAACTGTTTTTT. The full variable domain, completed using reference TRBV27 and TRBJ1-4, is EAQVTQNPRYLITVTGKKLTVTCSQNMNHEYMSWYRQDPGLGLRQIYYSMNVEVTDKGDVPEGYKVSRKEKRNFPLILESPSPNQTSLYFCASSYSTGSNEKLFFGSGTQLSVL.

The chain joins TRBV2 to TRBJ1-1; weak D call: TRBD1 (6 bases). V shed 10 bases and J shed 4 bases, with 22 bases lying between them. This CDR3 is built from 15 residues. Germline V lookup: CDR1 SNHLY, CDR2 FYNNEI. The CDR3 DNA follows: TGTGCCATCACTCCGTCGGGACAAGCTACCACTGAAGCTTTCTTT. Its translation: CAITPSGQATTEAFF.

This chain joins TRBV6-5 and TRBJ1-5; D is uncertain. Germline CDR1 reads MNHEY; CDR2 reads SVGAGI. This CDR3 has 15 residues. V was trimmed by 6 bases and J by 3 bases, leaving 15 bases between them. CDR3 sequence: CASRAGTADNQPQHF. The CDR3 DNA follows: TGTGCCAGCAGGGCGGGAACAGCAGACAATCAGCCCCAGCATTTT.

This CDR3 is CASKPIRQGHGYTF. Here the CDR3 DNA reads TGTGCCAGCAAACCGATCAGACAGGGGCATGGCTACACCTTC. The chain employs TRBV19 and TRBJ1-2; 8 nucleotides align to TRBD1. V lost 9 bases to trimming and J lost 6 bases; unmatched junction nucleotides: 12. The CDR3 has 14 amino acids. Germline V gives CDR1 LNHDA, CDR2 SQIVND (reference sequence).

A few counts support this clone. V is TRBV28 and J is TRBJ1-1; 8 bases are shared with TRBD1. Germline V CDR1 and CDR2: MDHEN, SYDVKM. Trimming cost V 9 bases and J 1 base; bases outside gene matches: 7. The CDR3 contains 14 residues. The CDR3 DNA reads as TGTGCCAGTACAGGGGGAAGTCGGAACACTGAAGCTTTCTTT. Amino acids: CASTGGSRNTEAFF.

The CDR3 spells CASSRRETQETQYF. The CDR3 bases are TGTGCCAGCTCTCGACGGGAGACCCAAGAGACCCAGTACTTC. The genes are TRBV18 and TRBJ2-5, with a possible D match to TRBD2 (6 bases). CDR1 KGHSH and CDR2 LQKENI come from the germline V gene. The CDR3 sequence is 14 residues long. V lost 6 bases, J lost 1 base, and 12 bases lay in between.

In its sample, this clone was seen once. The chain is built from TRBV4-2 and TRBJ2-5; 8 positions agree with TRBD2. Trimming cost V 4 bases and J 0 bases; bases outside gene matches: 1. CDR3 length: 14 residues. Germline V CDR1 and CDR2: LGHNA, YNFKEQ. Here the CDR3 DNA reads TGTGCCAGCAGCCCGACTAGCGACCAAGAGACCCAGTACTTC. This codes for CASSPTSDQETQYF.

The CDR3 nucleotides are TGTGCCTGGAGTTTAGGACAGGGCTACTATGGCTACACCTTC. The encoded protein is CAWSLGQGYYGYTF. The chain uses TRBV30 and TRBJ1-2; 8 bases are shared with TRBD1. The V gene's germline CDR1 is GTSNPN and CDR2 SVGIG (reference sequence). V lost 2 bases, J lost 3 bases, and 5 bases stayed unmatched. The CDR3 runs to 14 residues.

In this sample, this clone turned up a few times. The V gene is TRBV6-2 or TRBV6-3, the J gene TRBJ1-5, with D unclear. V lost 2 bases to trimming and J lost 2 bases, with 10 bases between them. Germline CDR1 MNHEY, CDR2 SVGEGT. This CDR3 region has 15 residues. The CDR3 region is CASSYGRIGNQPQHF. Written as DNA, the CDR3 is TGTGCCAGCAGTTACGGCAGGATTGGCAATCAGCCCCAGCATTTT.

In its sample, this clone was seen a few times. The chain is built from TRBV7-2 and TRBJ1-3, with D possibly being TRBD1 (5 bases). This CDR3 has 15 residues. CDR1 and CDR2 from the germline V gene are SGHTA and FQGNSA. Trimming pared 5 bases from V and 0 bases from J, leaving 11 bases between. In nucleotides, the CDR3 is TGTGCCAGCAGCCACGACAGAGCCTCTGGAAACACCATATATTTT. Its protein product is CASSHDRASGNTIYF.

The chain employs TRBV12-2 and TRBJ1-1. TRBV12-2 is reported as a pseudogene. The CDR3 has 16 amino acids. CDR3 region: CASRLCCRGANTEAFF. The CDR3 region has the DNA TGTGCAAGTCGCTTATGTTGTAGAGGAGCGAACACTGAAGCTTTCTTT.